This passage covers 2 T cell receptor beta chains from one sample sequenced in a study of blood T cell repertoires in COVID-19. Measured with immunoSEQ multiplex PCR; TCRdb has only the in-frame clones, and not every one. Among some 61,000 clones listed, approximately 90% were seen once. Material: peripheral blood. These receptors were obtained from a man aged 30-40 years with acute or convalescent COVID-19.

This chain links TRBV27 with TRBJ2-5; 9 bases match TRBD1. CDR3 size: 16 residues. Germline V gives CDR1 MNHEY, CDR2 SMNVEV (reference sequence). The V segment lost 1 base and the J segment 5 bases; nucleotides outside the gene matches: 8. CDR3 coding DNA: TGTGCCAGCAGTTTATTAGGGACAGGGCGCGGGGAGACCCAGTACTTC. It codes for CASSLLGTGRGETQYF.

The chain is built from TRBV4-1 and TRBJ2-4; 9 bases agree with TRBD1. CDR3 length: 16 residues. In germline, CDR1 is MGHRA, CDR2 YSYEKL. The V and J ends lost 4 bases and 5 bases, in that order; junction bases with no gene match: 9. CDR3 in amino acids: CASSLTTGGRENIQYF. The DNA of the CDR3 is TGCGCCAGCAGCCTCACAACAGGGGGCCGGGAAAACATTCAGTACTTC.